The entry below gives a single T cell receptor (beta chain) sequence along with its context. Its antigen is undetermined. The entry originates in a study of response to subunit inactivated influenza vaccine. TCRdb reprocessed the RT-PCR reads with MiXCR, giving one entry per CDR3 protein. The repertoire holds around 790,000 distinct CDR3 sequences, with 21% as singletons. Study-wide points: Authors suggested seasonal influenza vaccinations each recruit few new T cells.

In germline, CDR1 is KGHDR, CDR2 SFDVKD. V lost 3 bases, J lost 5 bases, and 7 bases stayed unmatched. CDR3 length: 17 residues. The sequence came from a man in his forties or fifties who received an inactivated influenza vaccine. Here the sequenced sample was PBMCs from blood, taken 5 days after vaccination. The chain has TRBV24-1 and TRBJ2-3; 13 nucleotides line up with TRBD2. The DNA for the CDR3 is TGTGCCACCAGTGATCTCACTAGCGGGGGGGCGGTAGATACGCAGTATTTT. This translates into CATSDLTSGGAVDTQYF.